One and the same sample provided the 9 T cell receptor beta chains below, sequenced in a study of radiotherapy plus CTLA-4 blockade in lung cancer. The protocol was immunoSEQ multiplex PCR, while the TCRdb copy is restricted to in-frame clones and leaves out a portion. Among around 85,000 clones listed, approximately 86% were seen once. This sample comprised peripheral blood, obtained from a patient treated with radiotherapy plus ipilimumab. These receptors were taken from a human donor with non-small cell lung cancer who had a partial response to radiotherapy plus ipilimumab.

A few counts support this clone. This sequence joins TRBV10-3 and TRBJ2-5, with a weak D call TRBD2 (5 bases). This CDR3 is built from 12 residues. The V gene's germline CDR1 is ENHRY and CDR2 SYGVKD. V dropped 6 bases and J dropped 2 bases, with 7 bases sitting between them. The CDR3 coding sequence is TGTGCCATCAGAGGACTTCAAGAGACCCAGTACTTC. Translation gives CAIRGLQETQYF.

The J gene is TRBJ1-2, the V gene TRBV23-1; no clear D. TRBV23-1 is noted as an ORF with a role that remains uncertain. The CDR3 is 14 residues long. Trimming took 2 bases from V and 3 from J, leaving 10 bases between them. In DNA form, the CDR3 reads TGCGCCAGCAGTCAAGCAGGAAAGTACTATGGCTACACCTTC. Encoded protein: CASSQAGKYYGYTF.

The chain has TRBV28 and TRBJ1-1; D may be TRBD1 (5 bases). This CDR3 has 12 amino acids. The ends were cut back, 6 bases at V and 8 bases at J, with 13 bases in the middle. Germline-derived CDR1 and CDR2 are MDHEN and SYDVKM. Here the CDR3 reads CASRGTSSEAFF. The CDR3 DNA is TGTGCCAGCAGGGGGACTTCTAGCGAAGCTTTCTTT.

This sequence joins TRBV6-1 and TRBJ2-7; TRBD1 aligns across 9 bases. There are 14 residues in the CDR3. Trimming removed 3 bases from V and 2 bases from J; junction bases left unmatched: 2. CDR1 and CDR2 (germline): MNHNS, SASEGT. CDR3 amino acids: CASSERTGAYEQYF. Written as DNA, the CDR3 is TGTGCCAGCAGTGAGAGGACAGGGGCCTACGAGCAGTACTTC.

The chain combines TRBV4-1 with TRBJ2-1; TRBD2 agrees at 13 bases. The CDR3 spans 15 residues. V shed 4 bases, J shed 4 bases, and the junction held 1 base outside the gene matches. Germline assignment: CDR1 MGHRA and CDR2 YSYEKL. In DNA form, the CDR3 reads TGCGCCAGCAGCCGGGGACTAGCGGGATACAATGAGCAGTTCTTC. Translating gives CASSRGLAGYNEQFF.

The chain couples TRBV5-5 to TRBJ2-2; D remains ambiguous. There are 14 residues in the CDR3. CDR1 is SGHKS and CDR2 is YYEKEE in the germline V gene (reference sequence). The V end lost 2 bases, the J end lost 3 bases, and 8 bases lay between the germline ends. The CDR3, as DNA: TGTGCCAGCAGCTTTTTTTCGGACACCGGGGAGCTGTTTTTT. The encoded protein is CASSFFSDTGELFF.

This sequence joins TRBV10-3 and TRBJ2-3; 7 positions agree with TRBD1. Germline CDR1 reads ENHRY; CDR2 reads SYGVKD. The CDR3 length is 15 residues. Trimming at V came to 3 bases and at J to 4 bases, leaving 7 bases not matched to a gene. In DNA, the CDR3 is TGTGCCATCAGTGATTCAGAACAGGGGTCAGATACGCAGTATTTT. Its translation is CAISDSEQGSDTQYF.

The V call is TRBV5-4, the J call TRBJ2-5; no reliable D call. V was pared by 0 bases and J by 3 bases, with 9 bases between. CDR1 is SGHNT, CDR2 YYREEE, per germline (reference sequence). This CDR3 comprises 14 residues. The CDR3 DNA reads TGTGCCAGCAGCTTGGAGGCCGGAGAAGAGACCCAGTACTTC. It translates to CASSLEAGEETQYF. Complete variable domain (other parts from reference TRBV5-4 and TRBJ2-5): ETGVTQSPTHLIKTRGQQVTLRCSSQSGHNTVSWYQQALGQGPQFIFQYYREEENGRGNFPPRFSGLQFPNYSSELNVNALELDDSALYLCASSLEAGEETQYFGPGTRLLVL.

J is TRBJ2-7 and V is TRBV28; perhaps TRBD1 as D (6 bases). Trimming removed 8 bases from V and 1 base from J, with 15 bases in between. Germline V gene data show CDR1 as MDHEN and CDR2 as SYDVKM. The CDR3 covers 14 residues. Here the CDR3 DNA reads TGTGCCAGCCGGACTCTTAGGGGGTCCTACGAGCAGTACTTC. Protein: CASRTLRGSYEQYF.